One sample yielded the 23 T cell receptor beta chains listed below, sequenced in a study of identifying expanded T cells in peripheral blood. The repertoire was sequenced with immunoSEQ multiplex PCR; TCRdb's copy has only in-frame clones and lacks some. The sample records under 95,000 clones, approximately 90% being singletons. Sequenced sample: blood. The receptors derive from a person between 18 and 75 years old in good health.

The V call is TRBV4-1, the J call TRBJ1-5; no clear D. The ends were cut back, 0 bases at V and 7 bases at J, with 13 bases in the middle. Germline CDR1 MGHRA, CDR2 YSYEKL. This CDR3 comprises 15 residues. The CDR3 bases are TGCGCCAGCAGCCAAGATCAGACCCAGCGGCAGCCCCAGCATTTT. Translated: CASSQDQTQRQPQHF.

The chain uses TRBV19 and TRBJ1-2, with a tentative D call TRBD1 (6 bases). V was clipped by 6 bases and J by 2 bases, with 13 bases between them. The CDR3 loop spans 14 amino acids. Germline CDR1 and CDR2: LNHDA and SQIVND (reference sequence). CDR3 in DNA: TGTGCCAGTAGCAAACAGGGCGCCAACTATGGCTACACCTTC. This translates into CASSKQGANYGYTF.

This clone was counted only a few times. The genes are TRBV5-6 and TRBJ1-1, with 9 bases fitting TRBD1. Trimming took 2 bases from V and 14 from J; bases not matched to a gene: 10. Germline CDR1 SGHDT, CDR2 YYEEEE. This CDR3 has 13 amino acids. The CDR3 loop reads CASSLWDRDTRFF. CDR3 sequence (DNA): TGTGCCAGCAGCTTATGGGACAGGGATACTAGGTTCTTT.

The chain couples TRBV5-1 to TRBJ2-7, with D unresolved. Trimming left V 0 bases short and J 5 bases short, with 9 bases between. Germline CDR1 is SGHRS and CDR2 is YFSETQ. The CDR3 runs to 13 residues. The chain's CDR3 is CASSLEVWDEQYF. In DNA, the CDR3 is TGCGCCAGCAGCTTGGAAGTTTGGGACGAGCAGTACTTC.

The gene calls are TRBV2 and TRBJ2-3; 8 bases are a match to TRBD2. The CDR3 sequence is 17 residues long. V dropped 6 bases and J dropped 4; count of bases not matched to a gene: 15. Germline V gene data show CDR1 as SNHLY and CDR2 as FYNNEI. CDR3 loop: CASSRDRPGLEADTQYF. The DNA for the CDR3 is TGTGCCAGCAGCAGGGATCGCCCGGGACTAGAGGCAGATACGCAGTATTTT.

V and J are TRBV6-5 and TRBJ1-2, with TRBD1 matching over 7 bases. Trimming at V came to 7 bases and at J to 8 bases, leaving 13 bases not matched to a gene. The CDR3 runs to 14 residues. Germline assignment: CDR1 MNHEY and CDR2 SVGAGI. CDR3 in amino acids: CASTRGQDLSGYTF. The CDR3 DNA is TGTGCCAGCACCAGAGGACAGGACCTCTCCGGCTACACCTTC.

The chain joins TRBV6-1 to TRBJ1-5; a weak D match, TRBD1 (5 bases). The CDR3 is 15 residues long. Trimming pared 6 bases from V and 1 base from J, leaving 13 bases between. Germline V gives CDR1 MNHNS, CDR2 SASEGT. The CDR3 DNA reads as TGTGCCAGCAGCCACGTGACAGCCAGCAATCAGCCCCAGCATTTT. It codes for CASSHVTASNQPQHF.

The chain employs TRBV6-5 and TRBJ1-2; D unresolved. The CDR3 covers 12 residues. From germline, CDR1 is MNHEY and CDR2 SVGAGI. V lost 5 bases and J 8 bases, leaving 12 bases between the germline ends. CDR3 sequence reads: CASSKEGGGYTF. CDR3 DNA: TGTGCCAGCAGTAAAGAGGGTGGGGGCTACACCTTC.

The CDR3: CASIGVGGRSGANVLTF. The DNA for the CDR3 is TGTGCCAGCATCGGGGTAGGGGGGCGCTCTGGGGCCAACGTCCTGACTTTC. The gene calls are TRBV2 and TRBJ2-6; D possibly matches TRBD1 or TRBD2 (6 bases each). Trimming left V 7 bases short and J 0 bases short, with 16 bases between. CDR3 size: 17 residues. Germline loops: CDR1 SNHLY, CDR2 FYNNEI.

This chain connects TRBV7-2 to TRBJ1-4; 10 bases agree with TRBD1. The CDR3 has 15 amino acids. The V and J ends lost 5 bases and 7 bases, in that order; junction bases with no gene match: 7. Germline V gene data show CDR1 as SGHTA and CDR2 as FQGNSA. The CDR3 DNA reads as TGTGCCAGCAGCACCGGGACAGGGGATGTTGAAAAACTGTTTTTT. This sequence encodes CASSTGTGDVEKLFF.

The CDR3 DNA reads as TGTGCCATTTCAGGGATGGGGTTTGATGGCTACACCTTC. The encoded protein is CAISGMGFDGYTF. The chain joins TRBV10-3 to TRBJ1-2; maybe TRBD1 (5 bases). The germline V and J ends were trimmed by 9 bases and 6 bases, with 17 bases remaining between them. Germline V lookup: CDR1 ENHRY, CDR2 SYGVKD. The CDR3 loop spans 13 amino acids.

The CDR3 reads CASSLAVREQYF. In DNA, the CDR3 is TGTGCCAGCAGCTTAGCGGTACGCGAGCAGTACTTC. V is TRBV7-9 and J is TRBJ2-7, with no clear D. The V end was cut by 0 bases, the J end by 6 bases, with 6 bases between. CDR3 length: 12 amino acids. Germline V gene data show CDR1 as SEHNR and CDR2 as FQNEAQ (reference sequence).

In DNA form, the CDR3 reads TGTGCCAGCAGACACGAGACACAAAGTGATGAAAAACTGTTTTTT. Protein product: CASRHETQSDEKLFF. The chain joins TRBV6-5 to TRBJ1-4; D is unresolved. There are 15 residues in the CDR3. The germline V gene encodes CDR1 MNHEY and CDR2 SVGAGI. V was cut by 6 bases and J by 6 bases, with 17 bases left in between.

The chain employs TRBV5-6 and TRBJ2-1, with D unclear. CDR1 and CDR2 from the germline V gene are SGHDT and YYEEEE. The CDR3 runs 15 residues. Between the trimmed V and J ends, which lost 0 bases and 0 bases, there was a span of 7 bases. The CDR3 is CASSLADNSYNEQFF. CDR3 bases: TGTGCCAGCAGCTTGGCGGATAACTCCTACAATGAGCAGTTCTTC.

V gene TRBV29-1 combines with J gene TRBJ2-5; 8 nucleotides agree with TRBD1. CDR1 is SQVTM and CDR2 is ANQGSEA in the germline V gene. V trimming: 4 bases; J trimming: 4 bases; junction bases outside the gene matches: 2. CDR3 length equals 12 residues. The CDR3 sequence: CSVGTGGETQYF. The CDR3 region has the DNA TGCAGCGTTGGAACAGGGGGAGAGACCCAGTACTTC.

The rearrangement links TRBV18 to TRBJ2-3; TRBD1 is a possible D gene (5 bases). Looked up from germline, CDR1 is KGHSH and CDR2 is LQKENI. This CDR3 has 16 amino acids. Trimming shortened V by 4 bases and J by 3 bases, and 17 bases separated the two germline ends. The CDR3 loop is CASSQRGGARTDTQYF. As DNA, the CDR3 is TGTGCCAGCTCACAACGCGGTGGGGCTCGGACAGATACGCAGTATTTT.

The chain recombines TRBV7-6 with TRBJ2-7; 11 nucleotides match TRBD1. This CDR3 has 16 amino acids. Germline CDR1 is SGHVS and CDR2 is FNYEAQ. V was clipped by 1 base and J by 3 bases; unmatched bases: 5. The CDR3 here is CASSLGWGTGGYEQYF. The CDR3 coding sequence is TGTGCCAGCAGCTTAGGTTGGGGGACAGGGGGCTACGAGCAGTACTTC.

Only a few counts were recorded for this clone. V usage is TRBV10-3 and J usage is TRBJ1-1; possibly TRBD1 for D (5 bases). The CDR3 is made up of 12 amino acids. Germline V lookup: CDR1 ENHRY, CDR2 SYGVKD. V lost 6 bases, J lost 6 bases, and 11 bases lay in between. As DNA, the CDR3 is TGTGCCATCAGCCGAGGGGAGGCTGAAGCTTTCTTT. Its protein is CAISRGEAEAFF.

The chain uses TRBV6-5 and TRBJ1-6; D not certain. Germline-derived CDR1 and CDR2 are MNHEY and SVGAGI. Trimming took off 3 bases at V and 14 bases at J, with 14 bases between the two ends. The CDR3 sequence is 13 residues long. The CDR3 protein is CASSYSVAAALHF. As DNA, the CDR3 is TGTGCCAGCAGTTATAGTGTAGCAGCCGCCCTCCACTTT.

The chain is built from TRBV18 and TRBJ2-7, with a weak D call TRBD2 (5 bases). The V end lost 2 bases, the J end lost 3 bases, and 8 bases lay between the germline ends. The CDR3 covers 13 residues. Germline CDR1 is KGHSH and CDR2 is LQKENI. The CDR3 region is CASSPGRNYEQYF. In DNA form, the CDR3 reads TGTGCCAGCTCACCAGGGAGAAACTACGAGCAGTACTTC.

This clone has a handful of counts. The chain couples TRBV9 to TRBJ2-1; 7 nucleotides align to TRBD2. The CDR3 contains 15 residues. CDR1 is SGDLS, CDR2 YYNGEE, per germline. The J segment lost 5 bases and the V segment lost 1 base, leaving 6 bases of the junction unmatched. The CDR3 sequence is CASSVSGGDNNEQFF. In nucleotides, the CDR3 is TGTGCCAGCAGCGTATCGGGGGGAGATAACAATGAGCAGTTCTTC.

This sequence joins TRBV7-6 and TRBJ1-2; 10 bases match TRBD1. Germline loops: CDR1 SGHVS, CDR2 FNYEAQ. The CDR3 has 14 residues. V lost 5 bases to trimming and J lost 6 bases; unmatched junction nucleotides: 6. DNA for the CDR3: TGTGCCAGCAGCCTTACCGGGACAGGGGATGGCTACACCTTC. Encoded protein: CASSLTGTGDGYTF.

This chain uses TRBV10-1 with TRBJ1-1; 7 bases are a match to TRBD1. This CDR3 spans 12 amino acids. Losses at the gene ends were 6 bases for V and 12 bases for J; bases not matched to a gene: 10. The germline CDR1 and CDR2 sequences are WNHNN and SYGVQD (reference sequence). CDR3 sequence (DNA): TGCGCCAGCAGAGGTACCGGGACAGCGTCTTTCTTT. Translated: CASRGTGTASFF.